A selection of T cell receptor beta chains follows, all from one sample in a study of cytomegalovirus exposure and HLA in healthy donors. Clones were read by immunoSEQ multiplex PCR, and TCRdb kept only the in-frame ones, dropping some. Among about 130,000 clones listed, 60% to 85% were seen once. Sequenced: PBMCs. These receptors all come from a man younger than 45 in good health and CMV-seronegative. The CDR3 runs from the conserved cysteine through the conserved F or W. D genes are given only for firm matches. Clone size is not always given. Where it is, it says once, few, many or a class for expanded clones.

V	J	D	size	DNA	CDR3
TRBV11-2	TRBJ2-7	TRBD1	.	TGTGCCAGCAGCTTACAGGGGGTGTACGAGCAGTACTTC	CASSLQGVYEQYF
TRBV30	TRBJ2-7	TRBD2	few	TGTGCCTGGAGTGTGGGTCTAGCGGGAGCACACGAGCAGTACTTC	CAWSVGLAGAHEQYF
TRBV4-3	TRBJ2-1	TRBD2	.	TGCGCCAGCAGCCAAGACGGGACTAGCGGGCTCGGTGAGCAGTTCTTC	CASSQDGTSGLGEQFF
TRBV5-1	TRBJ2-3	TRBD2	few	TGCGCCAGCACCCGTAGCGGGGGGGCCCCAGATACGCAGTATTTT	CASTRSGGAPDTQYF
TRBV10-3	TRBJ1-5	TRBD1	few	TGTGCCATCAGTGAAGGACAGGGGAGTCAGCCCCAGCATTTT	CAISEGQGSQPQHF
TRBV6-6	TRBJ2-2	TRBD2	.	TGTGCCAGCAGCACTAGCGGGAGTGGAACCGGGGAGCTGTTTTTT	CASSTSGSGTGELFF
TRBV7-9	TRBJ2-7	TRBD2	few	TGTGCCAGCAGCCCTCGACTAGCGGGGGGGCGGGGGTCCTACGAGCAGTACTTC	CASSPRLAGGRGSYEQYF
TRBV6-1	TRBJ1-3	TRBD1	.	TGTGCCAGCAGTTTCGGACAGGCTGGAAACACCATATATTTT	CASSFGQAGNTIYF
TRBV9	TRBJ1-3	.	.	TGTGCCAGCAGCGTAGTTCCGAGCGCCGGAAACACCATATATTTT	CASSVVPSAGNTIYF
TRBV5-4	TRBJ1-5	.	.	TGTGCCAGCAGCTTAAATAAGGCAGGGCCGCAGCCCCAGCATTTT	CASSLNKAGPQPQHF
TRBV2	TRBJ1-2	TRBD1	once	TGTGCCAGCGCGGGGACAGGGGACCCCTATGGCTACACCTTC	CASAGTGDPYGYTF
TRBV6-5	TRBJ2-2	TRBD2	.	TGTGCCAGCAGTTATCTCGGGACTAGCGGGCCCGGGGAGCTGTTTTTT	CASSYLGTSGPGELFF
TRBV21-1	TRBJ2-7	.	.	TGTGCCAGCAGCAAAGATGAAGCGGAGACCTACTACGAGCAGTACTTC	CASSKDEAETYYEQYF
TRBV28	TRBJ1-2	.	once	TGTGCCACTAGACCCCCGGGGGACTATGGCTACACCTTC	CATRPPGDYGYTF
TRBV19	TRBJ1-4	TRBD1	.	TGTGCCAGTAGCCGGACAGGGGGCGCAACTAATGAAAAACTGTTTTTT	CASSRTGGATNEKLFF
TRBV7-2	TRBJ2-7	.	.	TGTGCCAGCAGCTTCCAGAACCAAAGAACAGGGCAGTACTTC	CASSFQNQRTGQYF
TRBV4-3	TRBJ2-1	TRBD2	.	TGCGCCAGCAGCCAAGTGGGAGCTAGCGGTTACAATGAGCAGTTCTTC	CASSQVGASGYNEQFF
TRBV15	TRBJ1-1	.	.	TGTGCCACCAGCAGGGACACGAACACTGAAGCTTTCTTT	CATSRDTNTEAFF
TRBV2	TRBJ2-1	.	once	TGTGCCAGTATGCAGAGGGAGGCCAATGAGCAGTTCTTC	CASMQREANEQFF
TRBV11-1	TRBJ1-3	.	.	TGTGCCAGCAGCTTTTCCGGGAACACCATATATTTT	CASSFSGNTIYF
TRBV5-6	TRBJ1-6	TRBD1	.	TGTGCCAGCAGCCAATACCGACAGGGGGGGAAAGGAGCCCTCCACTTT	CASSQYRQGGKGALHF
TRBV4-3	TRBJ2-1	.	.	TGCGCCAGCAGCCAAGTGACCCTAGGAGAGAATCCTGAGCAGTTCTTC	CASSQVTLGENPEQFF
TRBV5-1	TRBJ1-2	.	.	TGCGCCAGCAGCTTGGGACAGTCACCTCATATTTATGGCTACACCTTC	CASSLGQSPHIYGYTF
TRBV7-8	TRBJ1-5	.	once	TGTGCCAGCAGCTTAGCGCTTGGCGGTCAGCCCCAGCATTTT	CASSLALGGQPQHF
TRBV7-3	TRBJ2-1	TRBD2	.	TGTGCCAGCAGCTTATTGGGACTAGGGTTTGAGCAGTTCTTC	CASSLLGLGFEQFF
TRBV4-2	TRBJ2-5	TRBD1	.	TGTGCCAGCAGCCAAGAGGGACAGATAGAGACCCAGTACTTC	CASSQEGQIETQYF
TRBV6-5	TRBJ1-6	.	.	TGTGCCAGCAGTTACTCGATTGACTACTATAATTCACCCCTCCACTTT	CASSYSIDYYNSPLHF